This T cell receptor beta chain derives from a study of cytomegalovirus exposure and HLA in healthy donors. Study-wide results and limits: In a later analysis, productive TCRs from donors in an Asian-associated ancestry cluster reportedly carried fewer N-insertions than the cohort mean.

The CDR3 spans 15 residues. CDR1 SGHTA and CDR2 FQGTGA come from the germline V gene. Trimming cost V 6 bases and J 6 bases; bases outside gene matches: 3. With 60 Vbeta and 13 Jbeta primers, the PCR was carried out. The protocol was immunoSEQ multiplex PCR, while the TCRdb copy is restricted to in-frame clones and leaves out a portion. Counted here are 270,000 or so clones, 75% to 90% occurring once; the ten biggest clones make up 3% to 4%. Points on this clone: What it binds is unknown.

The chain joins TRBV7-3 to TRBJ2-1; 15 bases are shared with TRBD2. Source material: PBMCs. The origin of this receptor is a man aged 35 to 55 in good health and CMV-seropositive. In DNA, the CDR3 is TGTGCCAGCAGTTGGACTAGCGGGAGGGGCAATGAGCAGTTCTTC. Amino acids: CASSWTSGRGNEQFF.